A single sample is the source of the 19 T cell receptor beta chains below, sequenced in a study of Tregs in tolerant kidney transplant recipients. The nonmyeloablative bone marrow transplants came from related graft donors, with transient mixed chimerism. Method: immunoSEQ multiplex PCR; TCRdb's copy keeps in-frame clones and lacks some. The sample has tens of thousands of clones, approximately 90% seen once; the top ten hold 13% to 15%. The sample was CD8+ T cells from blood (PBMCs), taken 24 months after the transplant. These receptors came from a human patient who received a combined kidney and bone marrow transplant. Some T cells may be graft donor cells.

This CDR3 is CASSQPSGSTDTQYF. The CDR3 DNA is TGTGCCAGCAGTCAGCCTAGCGGAAGCACAGATACGCAGTATTTT. The chain employs TRBV27 and TRBJ2-3; TRBD2 agrees at 7 bases. The CDR3 is 15 amino acids. Germline CDR1 reads MNHEY; CDR2 reads SMNVEV (reference sequence). V shed 5 bases and J 0 bases; nucleotides not matched to a gene: 5.

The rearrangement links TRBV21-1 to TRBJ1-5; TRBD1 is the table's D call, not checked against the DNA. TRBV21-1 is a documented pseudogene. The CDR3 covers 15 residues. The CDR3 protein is CASSSRDRVNQPQHF. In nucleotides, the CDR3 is TGTGCCAGCAGCTCCCGGGACAGGGTCAATCAGCCCCAGCATTTT.

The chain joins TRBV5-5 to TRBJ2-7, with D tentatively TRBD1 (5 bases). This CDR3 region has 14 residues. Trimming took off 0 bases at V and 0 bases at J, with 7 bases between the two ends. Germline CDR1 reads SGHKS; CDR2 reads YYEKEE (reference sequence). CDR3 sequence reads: CASSLEGYSYEQYF. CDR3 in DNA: TGTGCCAGCAGCTTGGAGGGGTACTCCTACGAGCAGTACTTC.

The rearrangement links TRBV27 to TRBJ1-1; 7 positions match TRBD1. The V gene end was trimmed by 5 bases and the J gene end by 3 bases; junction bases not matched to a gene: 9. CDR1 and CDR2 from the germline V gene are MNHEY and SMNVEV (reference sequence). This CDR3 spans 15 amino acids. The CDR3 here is CASSGLTGSDTEAFF. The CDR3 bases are TGTGCCAGCAGTGGACTGACAGGGAGTGACACTGAAGCTTTCTTT.

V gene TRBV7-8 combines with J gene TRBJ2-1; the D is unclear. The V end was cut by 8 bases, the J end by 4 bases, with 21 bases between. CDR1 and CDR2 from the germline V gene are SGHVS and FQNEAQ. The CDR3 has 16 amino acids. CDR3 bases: TGTGCCAGCTCATCACAGTTCATGACGATATACAATGAGCAGTTCTTC. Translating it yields CASSSQFMTIYNEQFF.

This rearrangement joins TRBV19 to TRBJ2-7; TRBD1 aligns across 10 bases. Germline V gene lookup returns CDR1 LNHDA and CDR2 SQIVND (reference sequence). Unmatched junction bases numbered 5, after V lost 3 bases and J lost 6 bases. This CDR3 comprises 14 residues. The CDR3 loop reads CASSMGTGVVEQYF. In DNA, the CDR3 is TGTGCCAGTAGTATGGGGACAGGGGTGGTCGAGCAGTACTTC. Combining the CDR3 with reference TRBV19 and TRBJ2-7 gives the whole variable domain DGGITQSPKYLFRKEGQNVTLSCEQNLNHDAMYWYRQDPGQGLRLIYYSQIVNDFQKGDIAEGYSVSREKKESFPLTVTSAQKNPTAFYLCASSMGTGVVEQYFGPGTRLTVT.

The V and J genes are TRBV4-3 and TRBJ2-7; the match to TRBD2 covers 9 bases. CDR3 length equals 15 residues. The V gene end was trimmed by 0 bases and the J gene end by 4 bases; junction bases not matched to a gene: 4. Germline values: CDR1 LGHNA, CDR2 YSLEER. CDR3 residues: CASSQDQAGGYEQYF. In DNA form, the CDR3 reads TGCGCCAGCAGCCAAGATCAAGCGGGGGGATACGAGCAGTACTTC.

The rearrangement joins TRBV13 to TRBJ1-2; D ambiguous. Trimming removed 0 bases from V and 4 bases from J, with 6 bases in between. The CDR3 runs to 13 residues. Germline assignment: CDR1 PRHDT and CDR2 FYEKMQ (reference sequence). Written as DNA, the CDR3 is TGTGCCAGCAGCTTAGGCTTCAGCTATGGCTACACCTTC. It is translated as CASSLGFSYGYTF.

This CDR3 is CAAPIRGDLGNTIYF. CDR3 bases: TGTGCCGCACCAATTAGAGGAGACCTTGGAAACACCATATATTTT. The chain has TRBV7-3 and TRBJ1-3; D unresolved. The CDR3 sequence is 15 residues long. The V end was cut by 11 bases, the J end by 3 bases, with 20 bases between. CDR1 is SGHTA and CDR2 is FQGTGA in the germline V gene.

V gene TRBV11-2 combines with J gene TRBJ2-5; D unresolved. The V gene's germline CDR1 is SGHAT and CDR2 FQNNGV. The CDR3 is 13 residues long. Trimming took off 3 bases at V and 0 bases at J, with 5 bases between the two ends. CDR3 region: CASSLEYQETQYF. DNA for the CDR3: TGTGCCAGCAGCTTGGAGTACCAAGAGACCCAGTACTTC.

In nucleotides, the CDR3 is TGCGCCAGCAGCGGAATACGAGGCCCCTACGAGCAGTACTTC. Translated: CASSGIRGPYEQYF. V is TRBV4-1 and J is TRBJ2-7; D uncertain. Germline V gene data show CDR1 as MGHRA and CDR2 as YSYEKL. With 5 bases removed from V and 2 bases from J, the gap between germline ends came to 13 bases. This CDR3 comprises 14 residues.

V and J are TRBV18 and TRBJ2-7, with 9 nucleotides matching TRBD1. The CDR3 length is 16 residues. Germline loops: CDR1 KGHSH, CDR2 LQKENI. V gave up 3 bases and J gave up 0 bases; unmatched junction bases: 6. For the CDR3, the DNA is TGTGCCAGCTCACCTAATCGGGACAGGGACTCCTACGAGCAGTACTTC. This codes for CASSPNRDRDSYEQYF.

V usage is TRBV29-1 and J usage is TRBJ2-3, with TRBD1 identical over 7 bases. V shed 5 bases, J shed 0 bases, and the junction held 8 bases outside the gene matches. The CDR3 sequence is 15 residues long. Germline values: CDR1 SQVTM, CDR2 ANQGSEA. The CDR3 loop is CSVNRDRLSTDTQYF. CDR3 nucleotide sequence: TGCAGCGTTAATCGGGACAGACTTAGCACAGATACGCAGTATTTT.

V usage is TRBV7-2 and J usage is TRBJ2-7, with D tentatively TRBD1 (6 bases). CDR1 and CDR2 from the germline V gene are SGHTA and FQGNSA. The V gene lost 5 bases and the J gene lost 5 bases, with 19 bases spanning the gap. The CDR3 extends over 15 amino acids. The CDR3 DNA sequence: TGTGCCAGCAGCCCCCGGACGACAGGTACGAACGAGCAGTACTTC. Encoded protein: CASSPRTTGTNEQYF.

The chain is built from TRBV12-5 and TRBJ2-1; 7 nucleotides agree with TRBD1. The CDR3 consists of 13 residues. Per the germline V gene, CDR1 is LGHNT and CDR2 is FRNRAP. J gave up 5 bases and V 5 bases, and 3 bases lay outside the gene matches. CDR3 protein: CASGIQGNNEQFF. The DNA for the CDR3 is TGTGCTAGTGGTATACAGGGGAACAATGAGCAGTTCTTC.

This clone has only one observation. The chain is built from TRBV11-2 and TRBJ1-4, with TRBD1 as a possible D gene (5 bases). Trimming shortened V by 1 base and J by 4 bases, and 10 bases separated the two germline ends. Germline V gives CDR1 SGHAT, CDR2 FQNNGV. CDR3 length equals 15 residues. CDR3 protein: CASSLGRGSNEKLFF. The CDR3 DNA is TGTGCCAGCAGCTTAGGGAGGGGCAGTAATGAAAAACTGTTTTTT.

CDR3 bases: TGTGCCAGCAGTAGCGGGAGCACCGGGGAGCTGTTTTTT. Translating it yields CASSSGSTGELFF. This sequence joins TRBV7-3 and TRBJ2-2; 9 nucleotides agree with TRBD2. Germline V CDR1 and CDR2: SGHTA, FQGTGA. CDR3 length: 13 residues. Trimming removed 6 bases from V and 4 bases from J; junction bases left unmatched: 0.

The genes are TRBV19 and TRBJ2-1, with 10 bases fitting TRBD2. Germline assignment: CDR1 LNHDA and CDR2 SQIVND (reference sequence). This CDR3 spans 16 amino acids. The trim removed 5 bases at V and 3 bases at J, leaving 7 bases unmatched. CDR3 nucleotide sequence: TGTGCCAGTAGTTTCTCTAGCGGGGGAGTCTACAATGAGCAGTTCTTC. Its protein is CASSFSSGGVYNEQFF.

The CDR3 protein is CASSLGLIPGGLDTQYF. DNA of the CDR3: TGTGCCAGCAGCTTAGGCCTTATTCCAGGGGGCTTAGATACGCAGTATTTT. The chain recombines TRBV13 with TRBJ2-3; 8 bases align to TRBD1. This CDR3 is 17 amino acids long. CDR1 is PRHDT, CDR2 FYEKMQ, per germline (reference sequence). J was trimmed by 5 bases and V by 0 bases; bases with no gene match: 10. The whole variable domain, filled in from reference TRBV13 and TRBJ2-3, reads AAGVIQSPRHLIKEKRETATLKCYPIPRHDTVYWYQQGPGQDPQFLISFYEKMQSDKGSIPDRFSAQQFSDYHSELNMSSLELGDSALYFCASSLGLIPGGLDTQYFGPGTRLTVL.